This T cell receptor beta chain emerged from a study of CXCR3-negative and CXCR3-positive naive CD8 T cells. Turning to the study itself: Sequencing brought in 130 million to 150 million TRB reads altogether, and each library got about 1.5 +/- 0.3 million.

In regard to this clonotype: Antigen unknown.

CD45RO-CCR7+CD27+CD95- expression identified naive CD8+ T cells. All TRB cDNA libraries came from 5' RACE performed with UMI labels. No DNA is given; TCRdb re-called the 5' RACE reads and lists each CDR3 protein once. The sample table sets out under 75,000 distinct CDR3 sequences. Study conclusions and caveats: Unlike memory cells, which differed, naive CXCR3-negative and CXCR3-positive cells had similar TRBV-TRBJ usage. CXCR3-negative naive cells had less hydrophobic TRB CDR3s than did CXCR3-positive naive cells.

Sequenced sample: naive CXCR3+ CD8+ T cells from blood. Subset of the sample: CD45RO-CCR7+CD27+CD95- naive CD8+ T cells expressing CXCR3 (TNR3+). The clonotype originates from a human donor in good health. Some clones in this sample may be carry-over from other donors' samples.

This CDR3 reads CASKTGRVTEAFF. This chain links TRBV19 with TRBJ1-1; the D call from TCRdb, TRBD1, cannot be confirmed without DNA. The CDR3 is 13 residues long. Looked up from germline, CDR1 is LNHDA and CDR2 is SQIVND (reference sequence).